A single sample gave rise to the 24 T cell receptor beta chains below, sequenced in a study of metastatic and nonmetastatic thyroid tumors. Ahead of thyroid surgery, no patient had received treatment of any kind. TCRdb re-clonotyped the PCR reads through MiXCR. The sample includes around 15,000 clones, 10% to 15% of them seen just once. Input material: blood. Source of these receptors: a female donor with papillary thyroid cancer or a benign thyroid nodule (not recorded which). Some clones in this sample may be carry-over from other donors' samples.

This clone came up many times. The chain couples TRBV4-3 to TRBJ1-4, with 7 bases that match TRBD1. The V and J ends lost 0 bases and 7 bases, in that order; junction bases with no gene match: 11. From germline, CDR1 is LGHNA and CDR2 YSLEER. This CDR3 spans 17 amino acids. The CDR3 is CASSQDLKGAFIEKLFF. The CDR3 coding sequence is TGCGCCAGCAGCCAAGATCTTAAGGGGGCGTTTATTGAAAAACTGTTTTTT.

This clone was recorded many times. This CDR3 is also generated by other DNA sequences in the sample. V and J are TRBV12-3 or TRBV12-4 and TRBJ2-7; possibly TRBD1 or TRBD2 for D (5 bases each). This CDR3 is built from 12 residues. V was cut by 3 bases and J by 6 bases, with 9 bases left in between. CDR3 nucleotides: TGTGCCAGCAGTTTTTGGGGGAGCGAGCAGTACTTC. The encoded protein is CASSFWGSEQYF.

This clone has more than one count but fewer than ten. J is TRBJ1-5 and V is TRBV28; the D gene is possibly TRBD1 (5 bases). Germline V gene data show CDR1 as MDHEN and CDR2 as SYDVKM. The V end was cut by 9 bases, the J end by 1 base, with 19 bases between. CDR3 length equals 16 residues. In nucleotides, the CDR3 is TGTGCCAGTAGTACCCCCCGGACAAGAAGCAATCAGCCCCAGCATTTT. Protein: CASSTPRTRSNQPQHF.

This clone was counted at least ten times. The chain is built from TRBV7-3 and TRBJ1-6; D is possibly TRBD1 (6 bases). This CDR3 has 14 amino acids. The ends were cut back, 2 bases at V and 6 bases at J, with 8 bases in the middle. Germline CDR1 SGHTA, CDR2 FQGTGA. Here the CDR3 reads CASSLGGSNSPLHF. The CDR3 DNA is TGTGCCAGCAGCTTAGGGGGCAGTAATTCACCCCTCCACTTT.

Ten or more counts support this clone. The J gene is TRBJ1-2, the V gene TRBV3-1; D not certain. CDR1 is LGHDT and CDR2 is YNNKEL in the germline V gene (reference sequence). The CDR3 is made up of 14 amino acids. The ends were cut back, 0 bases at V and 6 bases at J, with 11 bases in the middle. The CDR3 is CASSQEGQVNGYTF. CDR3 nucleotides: TGTGCCAGCAGCCAAGAGGGCCAGGTCAATGGCTACACCTTC.

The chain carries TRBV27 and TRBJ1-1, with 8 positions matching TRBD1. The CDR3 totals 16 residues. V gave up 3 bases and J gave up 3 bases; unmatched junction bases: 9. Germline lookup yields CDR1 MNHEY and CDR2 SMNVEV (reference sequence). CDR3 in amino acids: CASSFGWTGTDTEAFF. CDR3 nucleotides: TGTGCCAGCAGTTTTGGGTGGACAGGGACTGACACTGAAGCTTTCTTT.

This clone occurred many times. The CDR3 DNA follows: TGCGCCAGCAGCGGCGGACTAGCGGGAGGAGATACGCAGTATTTT. It encodes CASSGGLAGGDTQYF. The V gene is TRBV5-1, the J gene TRBJ2-3, with TRBD2 matching 14 bases. The germline CDR1 and CDR2 sequences are SGHRS and YFSETQ. The CDR3 consists of 15 residues. Trimming removed 4 bases from V and 5 bases from J; junction bases left unmatched: 3. Combining the CDR3 with reference TRBV5-1 and TRBJ2-3 gives the whole variable domain KAGVTQTPRYLIKTRGQQVTLSCSPISGHRSVSWYQQTPGQGLQFLFEYFSETQRNKGNFPGRFSGRQFSNSRSEMNVSTLELGDSALYLCASSGGLAGGDTQYFGPGTRLTVL.

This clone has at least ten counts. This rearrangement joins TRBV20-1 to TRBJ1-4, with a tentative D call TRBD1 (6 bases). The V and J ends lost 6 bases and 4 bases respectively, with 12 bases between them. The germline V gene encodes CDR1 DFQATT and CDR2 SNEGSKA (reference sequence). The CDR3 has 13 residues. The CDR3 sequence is CSATGLSNEKLFF. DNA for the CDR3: TGCAGTGCCACAGGGTTGAGTAATGAAAAACTGTTTTTT.

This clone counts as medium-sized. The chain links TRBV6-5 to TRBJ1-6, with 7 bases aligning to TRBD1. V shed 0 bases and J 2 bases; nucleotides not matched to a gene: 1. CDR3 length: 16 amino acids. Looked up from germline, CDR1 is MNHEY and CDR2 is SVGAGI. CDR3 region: CASSYSGQPYNSPLHF. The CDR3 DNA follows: TGTGCCAGCAGTTACTCGGGACAGCCCTATAATTCACCCCTCCACTTT.

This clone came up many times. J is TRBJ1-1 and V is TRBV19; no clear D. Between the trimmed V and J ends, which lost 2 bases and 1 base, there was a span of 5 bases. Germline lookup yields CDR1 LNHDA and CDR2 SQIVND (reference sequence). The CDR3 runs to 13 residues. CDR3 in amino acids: CASSIPQNTEAFF. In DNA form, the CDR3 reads TGTGCCAGTAGTATACCCCAGAACACTGAAGCTTTCTTT.

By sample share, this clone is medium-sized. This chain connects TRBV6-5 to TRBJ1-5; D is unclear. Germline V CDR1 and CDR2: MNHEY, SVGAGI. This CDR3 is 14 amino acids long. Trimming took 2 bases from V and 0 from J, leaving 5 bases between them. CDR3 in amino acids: CASSYPGSNQPQHF. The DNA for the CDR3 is TGTGCCAGCAGTTACCCGGGTAGCAATCAGCCCCAGCATTTT.

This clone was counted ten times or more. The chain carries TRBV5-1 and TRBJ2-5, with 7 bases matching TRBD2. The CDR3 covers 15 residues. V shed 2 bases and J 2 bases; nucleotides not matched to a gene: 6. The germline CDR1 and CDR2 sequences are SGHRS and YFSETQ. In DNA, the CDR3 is TGCGCCAGCAGCTTTTCCCCGGGGGGACAAGAGACCCAGTACTTC. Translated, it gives CASSFSPGGQETQYF.

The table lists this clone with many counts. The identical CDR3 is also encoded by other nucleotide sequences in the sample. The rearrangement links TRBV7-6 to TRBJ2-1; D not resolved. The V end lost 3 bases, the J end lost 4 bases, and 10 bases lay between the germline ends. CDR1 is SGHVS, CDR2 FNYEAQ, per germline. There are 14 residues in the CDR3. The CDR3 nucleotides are TGTGCCAGCAGCTTTAGCAGCGAATACAATGAGCAGTTCTTC. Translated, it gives CASSFSSEYNEQFF.

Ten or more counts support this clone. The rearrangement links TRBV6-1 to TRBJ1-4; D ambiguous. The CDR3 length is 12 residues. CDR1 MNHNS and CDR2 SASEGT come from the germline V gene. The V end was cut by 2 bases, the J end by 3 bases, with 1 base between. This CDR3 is CASSEPNEKLFF. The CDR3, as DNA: TGTGCCAGCAGTGAACCTAATGAAAAACTGTTTTTT.

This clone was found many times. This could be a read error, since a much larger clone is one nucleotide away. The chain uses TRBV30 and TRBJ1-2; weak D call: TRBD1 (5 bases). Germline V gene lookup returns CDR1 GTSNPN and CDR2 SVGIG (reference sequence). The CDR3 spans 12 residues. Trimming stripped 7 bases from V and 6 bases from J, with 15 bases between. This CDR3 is CAYQEGPDGYTF. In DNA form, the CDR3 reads TGTGCCTACCAAGAGGGGCCCGATGGCTACACCTTC.

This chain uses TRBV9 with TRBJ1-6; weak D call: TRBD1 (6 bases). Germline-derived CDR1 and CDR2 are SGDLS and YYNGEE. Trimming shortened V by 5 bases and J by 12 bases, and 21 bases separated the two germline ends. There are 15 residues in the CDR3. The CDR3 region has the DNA TGTGCCAGCAGTTATCGCGACAGGTACTTATTACCCCTCCACTTT. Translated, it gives CASSYRDRYLLPLHF.

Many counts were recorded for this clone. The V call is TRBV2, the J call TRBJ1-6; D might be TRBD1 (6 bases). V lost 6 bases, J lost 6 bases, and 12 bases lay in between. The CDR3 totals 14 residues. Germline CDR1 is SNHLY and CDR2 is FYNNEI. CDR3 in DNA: TGTGCCAGCAGCACAGGGATTAGTAATTCACCCCTCCACTTT. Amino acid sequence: CASSTGISNSPLHF.

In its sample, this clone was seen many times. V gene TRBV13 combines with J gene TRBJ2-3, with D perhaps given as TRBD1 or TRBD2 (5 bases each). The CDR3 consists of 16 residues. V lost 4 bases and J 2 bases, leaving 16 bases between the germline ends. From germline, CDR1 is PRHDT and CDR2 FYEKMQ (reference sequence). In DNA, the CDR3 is TGTGCCAGCAGCTCACCCTCGGGGCAGCCCACAGATACGCAGTATTTT. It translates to CASSSPSGQPTDTQYF.

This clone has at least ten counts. The chain's CDR3 is CATSRDRGGYNEQFF. The CDR3 nucleotides are TGTGCCACCAGCAGAGACAGGGGGGGGTACAATGAGCAGTTCTTC. The chain is built from TRBV15 and TRBJ2-1; tentatively, D is TRBD1 or TRBD2 (7 bases each). With 0 bases removed from V and 4 bases from J, the gap between germline ends came to 10 bases. This CDR3 is built from 15 residues. CDR1 and CDR2 (germline): LNHNV, YYDKDF (reference sequence).

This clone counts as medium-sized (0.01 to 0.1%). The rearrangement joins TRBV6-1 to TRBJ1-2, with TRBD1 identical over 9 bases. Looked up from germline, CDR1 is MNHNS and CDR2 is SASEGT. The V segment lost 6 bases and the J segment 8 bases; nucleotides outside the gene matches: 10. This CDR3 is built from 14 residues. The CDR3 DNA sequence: TGTGCCAGCAGAGATACAGGGGGCATTCGGGGCTACACCTTC. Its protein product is CASRDTGGIRGYTF.

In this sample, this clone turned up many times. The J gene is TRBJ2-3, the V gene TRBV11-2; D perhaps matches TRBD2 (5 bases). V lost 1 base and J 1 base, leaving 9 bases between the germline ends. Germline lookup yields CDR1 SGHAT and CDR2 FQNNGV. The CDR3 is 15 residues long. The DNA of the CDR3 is TGTGCCAGCAGCTTAGGCCTAGCCCGCACAGATACGCAGTATTTT. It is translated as CASSLGLARTDTQYF.

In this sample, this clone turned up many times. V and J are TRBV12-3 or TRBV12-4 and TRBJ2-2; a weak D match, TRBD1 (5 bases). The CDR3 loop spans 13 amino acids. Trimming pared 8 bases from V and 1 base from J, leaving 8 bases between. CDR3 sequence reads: CASLDKNTGELFF. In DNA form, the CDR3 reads TGTGCCAGCTTGGACAAGAACACCGGGGAGCTGTTTTTT.

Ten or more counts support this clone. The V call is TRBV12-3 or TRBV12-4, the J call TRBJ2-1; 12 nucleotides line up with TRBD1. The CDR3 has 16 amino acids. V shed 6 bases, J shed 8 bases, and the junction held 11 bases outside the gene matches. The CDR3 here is CASSRRTGTGGHEQFF. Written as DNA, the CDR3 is TGTGCCAGCAGCCGCAGAACCGGGACAGGGGGCCATGAGCAGTTCTTC.

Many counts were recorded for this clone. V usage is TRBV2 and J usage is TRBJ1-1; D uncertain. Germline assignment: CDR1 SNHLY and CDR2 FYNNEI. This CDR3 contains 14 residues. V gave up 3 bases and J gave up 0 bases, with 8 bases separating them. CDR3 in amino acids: CASSDQEVNTEAFF. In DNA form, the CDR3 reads TGTGCCAGCAGTGACCAAGAAGTGAACACTGAAGCTTTCTTT.